Listed below are T cell receptor beta chains from one sample, sequenced in a study of cytomegalovirus exposure and HLA in healthy donors. Profiling relied on immunoSEQ multiplex PCR, and the TCRdb table lists in-frame clones only, not all of them. The sample contains roughly 120,000 clones, roughly 70% of which appear only once. The sequenced material came from PBMCs. These receptors were collected from a woman between 40 and 50 years old in good health and CMV-seropositive. Each CDR3 is given with its conserved first and last residue. The D gene is left open where the match is weak. For some rows the clone size is stated as once, few or many, or as a class when expanded; others skip it.

d_gene,v_gene,abundance,j_gene,CDR3aa,CDR3nt
NA,TRBV11-2,NA,TRBJ2-5,CASSLGIRERETQYF,TGTGCCAGCAGCTTAGGGATACGGGAACGGGAGACCCAGTACTTC
TRBD2,TRBV4-1,NA,TRBJ2-7,CASSQGWGGTYEQYF,TGCGCCAGCAGCCAAGGGTGGGGGGGAACCTACGAGCAGTACTTC
TRBD1,TRBV14,NA,TRBJ1-1,CASSQGGEWTGGEAFF,TGTGCCAGCAGCCAGGGGGGAGAATGGACAGGGGGCGAAGCTTTCTTT
TRBD1,TRBV19,NA,TRBJ1-2,CASRDRAYGYTF,TGTGCCAGCCGGGACAGGGCTTATGGCTACACCTTC
NA,TRBV11-1,NA,TRBJ1-4,CASSLTPGTTNEKLFF,TGTGCCAGCAGCCTTACCCCCGGGACTACTAATGAAAAACTGTTTTTT
NA,TRBV19,NA,TRBJ2-4,CASSTRQRIQYF,TGTGCCAGTAGTACCCGACAGCGCATTCAGTACTTC
TRBD2,TRBV7-2,NA,TRBJ2-1,CASSLVAGGHNEQFF,TGTGCCAGCAGCCTAGTAGCGGGGGGCCACAATGAGCAGTTCTTC
TRBD1,TRBV5-1,NA,TRBJ2-3,CASSYRGTGTDTQYF,TGCGCCAGCAGCTACAGGGGAACCGGCACAGATACGCAGTATTTT
NA,TRBV2,NA,TRBJ2-1,CASSGQAGGTSEQFF,TGTGCCAGCAGTGGGCAAGCCGGGGGGACAAGTGAGCAGTTCTTC
NA,TRBV25-1,few,TRBJ1-4,CASSEGRNEKLFF,TGTGCCAGCAGTGAAGGCAGGAATGAAAAACTGTTTTTT
NA,TRBV7-2,NA,TRBJ2-7,CASSFARGREQYF,TGTGCCAGCAGCTTCGCCAGGGGACGGGAGCAGTACTTC
NA,TRBV5-4,few,TRBJ1-1,CASSPSLPNTEAFF,TGTGCCAGCAGCCCCTCTCTCCCGAACACTGAAGCTTTCTTT
TRBD2,TRBV4-2,NA,TRBJ2-3,CASSQPGGLAVDTQYF,TGTGCCAGCAGCCAACCGGGGGGACTAGCAGTGGATACGCAGTATTTT
NA,TRBV18,few,TRBJ1-1,CASSRQANLNTEAFF,TGTGCCAGCTCGCGACAGGCCAACCTGAACACTGAAGCTTTCTTT